A single sample is the source of the 24 T cell receptor beta chains below, sequenced in a study of control samples from healthy donors and cancer patients. Sequencing used immunoSEQ multiplex PCR; TCRdb keeps in-frame clones, though not all of them. The sample holds over 100,000 clones, 75% to 95% seen once. Material: blood. These receptors were collected from a man aged 35 to 55 in good health.

The chain uses TRBV4-2 and TRBJ1-5, with 7 bases that match TRBD1. J was trimmed by 5 bases and V by 1 base; bases with no gene match: 8. The CDR3 has 16 residues. The germline gives CDR1 LGHNA, CDR2 YNFKEQ. This CDR3 reads CASSQGGQTYHQPQHF. The CDR3, as DNA: TGTGCCAGCAGCCAAGGGGGACAGACTTATCATCAGCCCCAGCATTTT.

This chain connects TRBV10-3 to TRBJ1-5; D uncertain. The CDR3 loop spans 13 amino acids. From germline, CDR1 is ENHRY and CDR2 SYGVKD. V dropped 6 bases and J dropped 0 bases, with 6 bases sitting between them. The CDR3 coding sequence is TGTGCCATCAGAGTTTCTAGCAATCAGCCCCAGCATTTT. Residues: CAIRVSSNQPQHF.

The chain links TRBV19 to TRBJ2-6; no clear D gene. CDR1 is LNHDA, CDR2 SQIVND, per germline (reference sequence). CDR3 length: 18 residues. V shed 2 bases and J shed 0 bases, with 14 bases lying between them. Written as DNA, the CDR3 is TGTGCCAGTAGTATACGGAGACACTCATCCTCTGGGGCCAACGTCCTGACTTTC. This gives the protein CASSIRRHSSSGANVLTF.

This clone was seen only once. The chain combines TRBV14 with TRBJ2-3, with TRBD1 identical over 7 bases. V lost 4 bases and J lost 0; bases outside the gene matches: 7. The CDR3 is 16 amino acids. The germline V gene encodes CDR1 SGHDN and CDR2 FVKESK. The CDR3 sequence is CASSLRGTLSTDTQYF. In DNA form, the CDR3 reads TGTGCCAGCAGCCTCAGGGGGACCCTCAGCACAGATACGCAGTATTTT.

The gene calls are TRBV6-5 and TRBJ2-7, with 9 bases that match TRBD1. V was clipped by 7 bases and J by 4 bases; unmatched bases: 11. Germline V gene sequence: CDR1 MNHEY, CDR2 SVGAGI. The CDR3 length is 15 residues. In DNA, the CDR3 is TGTGCCAGCACCCCGACCTGGGACAGGGTGTACGAGCAGTACTTC. It codes for CASTPTWDRVYEQYF.

The chain links TRBV5-8 to TRBJ1-1; TRBD1 aligns across 12 bases. Germline assignment: CDR1 SGHTS and CDR2 YDEGEE. The CDR3 loop spans 18 amino acids. With 3 bases clipped from V and 5 bases from J, the junction kept 14 bases outside the gene matches. The CDR3 coding sequence is TGTGCCAGCAGCTACTTTCGGGGGACAGGGGGCAAAGTAACTGAAGCTTTCTTT. This encodes CASSYFRGTGGKVTEAFF.

Written as DNA, the CDR3 is TGTGCCATCAGGACTAGCGGGGGGGCACGAGAGACCCAGTACTTC. This encodes CAIRTSGGARETQYF. The chain employs TRBV10-3 and TRBJ2-5, with 14 bases lining up with TRBD2. The trim removed 6 bases at V and 4 bases at J, leaving 4 bases unmatched. The length of the CDR3 is 15 residues. Per germline, CDR1 ENHRY and CDR2 SYGVKD.

V is TRBV9 and J is TRBJ2-3; a weak D match, TRBD2 (6 bases). The length of the CDR3 is 19 residues. Germline-derived CDR1 and CDR2 are SGDLS and YYNGEE. Trimming stripped 1 base from V and 0 bases from J, with 21 bases between. In nucleotides, the CDR3 is TGTGCCAGCAGCGTATCGGAGGGGTGGCGATCGGGAAGCACAGATACGCAGTATTTT. Its protein product is CASSVSEGWRSGSTDTQYF.

The rearrangement links TRBV29-1 to TRBJ2-5, with 7 bases matching TRBD1. The CDR3 runs 14 residues. The V gene end was trimmed by 5 bases and the J gene end by 5 bases; junction bases not matched to a gene: 11. Germline CDR1 SQVTM, CDR2 ANQGSEA. The CDR3 here is CSVLETGSGETQYF. In DNA form, the CDR3 reads TGCAGCGTTCTTGAGACAGGGTCTGGCGAGACCCAGTACTTC.

The V and J genes are TRBV6-1 and TRBJ1-3, with 7 bases lining up with TRBD1. CDR3 length: 16 residues. The germline V gene encodes CDR1 MNHNS and CDR2 SASEGT. The ends lost 4 bases at V and 2 bases at J; junction bases unmatched: 8. CDR3 sequence reads: CASSVRGPYAGNTIYF. In DNA form, the CDR3 reads TGTGCCAGCAGTGTTAGGGGGCCGTACGCTGGAAACACCATATATTTT.

This chain joins TRBV7-9 and TRBJ1-1; D gene uncertain. The germline V gene encodes CDR1 SEHNR and CDR2 FQNEAQ (reference sequence). This CDR3 has 13 residues. Trimming stripped 3 bases from V and 1 base from J, with 6 bases between. The CDR3 DNA sequence: TGTGCCAGCAGCTTCCAGGAGAACACTGAAGCTTTCTTT. It yields the protein CASSFQENTEAFF.

V is TRBV7-9 and J is TRBJ1-2; D unresolved. V dropped 1 base and J dropped 6 bases, with 12 bases sitting between them. In germline, CDR1 is SEHNR, CDR2 FQNEAQ (reference sequence). This CDR3 region has 14 residues. This CDR3 is CASSLVGRYHGYTF. CDR3 bases: TGTGCCAGCAGCTTAGTTGGCAGGTACCATGGCTACACCTTC.

This chain uses TRBV5-8 with TRBJ1-5, with 7 bases identical to TRBD1. The CDR3 is made up of 14 amino acids. Germline V gene sequence: CDR1 SGHTS, CDR2 YDEGEE. Losses at the gene ends were 0 bases for V and 7 bases for J; bases not matched to a gene: 4. For the CDR3, the DNA is TGTGCCAGCAGCTTGGGACAGGGATGGCAGCCCCAGCATTTT. Its translation is CASSLGQGWQPQHF. Complete variable domain (other parts from reference TRBV5-8 and TRBJ1-5): EAGVTQSPTHLIKTRGQQATLRCSPISGHTSVYWYQQALGLGLQFLLWYDEGEERNRGNFPPRFSGRQFPNYSSELNVNALELEDSALYLCASSLGQGWQPQHFGDGTRLSIL.

The chain uses TRBV5-4 and TRBJ2-1; 7 positions agree with TRBD1. V shed 1 base and J 8 bases; nucleotides not matched to a gene: 6. The CDR3 sequence is 14 residues long. Germline values: CDR1 SGHNT, CDR2 YYREEE (reference sequence). The CDR3 loop is CASSLLNRGDEQFF. In DNA, the CDR3 is TGTGCCAGCAGCTTGCTAAACAGGGGTGATGAGCAGTTCTTC.

The chain carries TRBV14 and TRBJ2-3; perhaps D is TRBD1 or TRBD2 (6 bases each). The V end lost 1 base, the J end lost 2 bases, and 10 bases lay between the germline ends. The CDR3 sequence is 15 residues long. Germline V gene sequence: CDR1 SGHDN, CDR2 FVKESK. The CDR3 loop is CASSQVGGPTDTQYF. CDR3 bases: TGTGCCAGCAGCCAAGTCGGGGGCCCCACAGATACGCAGTATTTT.

The rearrangement links TRBV5-4 to TRBJ1-2; 11 nucleotides match TRBD1. V lost 5 bases, J lost 7 bases, and 7 bases stayed unmatched. The length of the CDR3 is 14 residues. Germline CDR1 SGHNT, CDR2 YYREEE (reference sequence). The CDR3 sequence is CASRPGTGGPGYTF. In DNA, the CDR3 is TGTGCCAGCAGGCCCGGGACAGGGGGTCCTGGCTACACCTTC.

This chain connects TRBV29-1 to TRBJ2-4, with D perhaps matching TRBD1 (5 bases). V was trimmed by 5 bases and J by 8 bases, leaving 16 bases between them. The CDR3 loop spans 13 amino acids. Germline-derived CDR1 and CDR2 are SQVTM and ANQGSEA. CDR3 sequence: CSVRQGGRDIQYF. Here the CDR3 DNA reads TGCAGCGTTCGCCAGGGCGGTAGGGACATTCAGTACTTC.

The chain links TRBV7-9 to TRBJ1-2; D call uncertain. V was pared by 5 bases and J by 1 base, with 14 bases between. The CDR3 sequence is 15 residues long. CDR1 is SEHNR and CDR2 is FQNEAQ in the germline V gene (reference sequence). The CDR3 nucleotides read TGTGCCAGCAGCCCTGCCAATCGGGATAACTATGGCTACACCTTC. This encodes CASSPANRDNYGYTF.

The genes are TRBV9 and TRBJ1-3, with TRBD1 as a possible D gene (5 bases). Germline loops: CDR1 SGDLS, CDR2 YYNGEE. CDR3 length: 16 residues. V dropped 0 bases and J dropped 4 bases, with 14 bases sitting between them. The CDR3 loop reads CASSVGDGPGGNTIYF. The CDR3 bases are TGTGCCAGCAGCGTAGGGGACGGGCCGGGCGGAAACACCATATATTTT.

The rearrangement links TRBV18 to TRBJ1-5, with 7 nucleotides matching TRBD1. This CDR3 is 16 amino acids long. V lost 2 bases to trimming and J lost 5 bases; unmatched junction nucleotides: 9. Germline loops: CDR1 KGHSH, CDR2 LQKENI. CDR3 DNA: TGTGCCAGCTCACCAACACAGGGGCCACCGTATCAGCCCCAGCATTTT. Translating gives CASSPTQGPPYQPQHF.

The chain has TRBV18 and TRBJ1-1; D unresolved. CDR1 and CDR2 (germline): KGHSH, LQKENI. This CDR3 contains 13 residues. The V gene lost 6 bases and the J gene lost 3 bases, with 11 bases spanning the gap. The CDR3 coding sequence is TGTGCCAGCTCGGGAACTACGGACACTGAAGCTTTCTTT. Protein sequence: CASSGTTDTEAFF.

V and J are TRBV16 and TRBJ2-3, with D perhaps given as TRBD1 or TRBD2 (5 bases each). The CDR3 length is 14 residues. Germline CDR1 and CDR2: KGHSY and FQNENV. The germline V and J ends were trimmed by 6 bases and 2 bases, with 12 bases remaining between them. CDR3 sequence: CASRLWGNTDTQYF. The CDR3 nucleotides read TGTGCCAGCAGACTCTGGGGGAACACAGATACGCAGTATTTT.

The rearrangement uses TRBV25-1 and TRBJ1-4; 7 bases are shared with TRBD1. There are 15 residues in the CDR3. The germline V gene encodes CDR1 MGHDK and CDR2 SYGVNS. The V gene end was trimmed by 5 bases and the J gene end by 7 bases; junction bases not matched to a gene: 10. The CDR3 DNA reads TGTGCCAGCAGTACCTGGACAGGTCGAGGTGAAAAACTGTTTTTT. It specifies CASSTWTGRGEKLFF.

V is TRBV2 and J is TRBJ2-2, with TRBD2 identical over 8 bases. The J segment lost 4 bases and the V segment lost 0 bases, leaving 13 bases of the junction unmatched. CDR1 and CDR2 from the germline V gene are SNHLY and FYNNEI. This CDR3 is built from 19 residues. The CDR3 reads CASSEALFFRGGSTGELFF. CDR3 in DNA: TGTGCCAGCAGTGAAGCGCTTTTTTTTCGGGGGGGCAGCACCGGGGAGCTGTTTTTT.